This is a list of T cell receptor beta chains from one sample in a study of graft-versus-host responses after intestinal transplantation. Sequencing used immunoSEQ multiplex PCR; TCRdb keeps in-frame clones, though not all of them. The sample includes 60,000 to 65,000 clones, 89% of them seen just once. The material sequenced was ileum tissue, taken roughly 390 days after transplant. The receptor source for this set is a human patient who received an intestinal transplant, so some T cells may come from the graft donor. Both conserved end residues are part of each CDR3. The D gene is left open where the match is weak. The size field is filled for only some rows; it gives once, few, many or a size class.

CDR3aa: CASSVGDRGLEKLFF
CDR3nt: TGTGCCAGCAGCGTAGGAGACAGGGGGCTTGAAAAACTGTTTTTT
d_gene: TRBD1
j_gene: TRBJ1-4
v_gene: TRBV9
abundance: once

CDR3aa: CSVLSTGQETQYF
CDR3nt: TGCAGCGTTCTTTCGACGGGGCAAGAGACCCAGTACTTC
d_gene: -
j_gene: TRBJ2-5
v_gene: TRBV29-1
abundance: once

CDR3aa: CASRAGTSGNTIYF
CDR3nt: TGTGCCAGCAGGGCCGGGACATCTGGAAACACCATATATTTT
d_gene: -
j_gene: TRBJ1-3
v_gene: TRBV2
abundance: few

CDR3aa: CASSKNPCVGTEAFF
CDR3nt: TGTGCCAGCAGCAAAAATCCATGCGTCGGCACTGAAGCTTTCTTT
d_gene: -
j_gene: TRBJ1-1
v_gene: TRBV21-1
abundance: -

CDR3aa: CASSLRGGNTEAFF
CDR3nt: TGTGCCAGCAGTTTAAGGGGTGGCAACACTGAAGCTTTCTTT
d_gene: -
j_gene: TRBJ1-1
v_gene: TRBV28
abundance: once

CDR3aa: CASSLERGNEKLFF
CDR3nt: TGTGCCAGCAGCTTGGAAAGGGGCAATGAAAAGCTGTTTTTT
d_gene: -
j_gene: TRBJ1-4
v_gene: TRBV5-6
abundance: -

CDR3aa: CASSPPGTSIEQYF
CDR3nt: TGCGCCAGCAGTCCACCCGGGACTAGTATCGAGCAGTACTTC
d_gene: TRBD2
j_gene: TRBJ2-7
v_gene: TRBV4-1
abundance: -

CDR3aa: CASATGTGDRYLEKLFF
CDR3nt: TGTGCCAGCGCTACCGGGACAGGGGATCGTTATCTCGAAAAACTGTTTTTT
d_gene: TRBD1
j_gene: TRBJ1-4
v_gene: TRBV18
abundance: -

CDR3aa: CASSSWKGSAGGSYEQYF
CDR3nt: TGTGCCAGCAGCTCCTGGAAGGGTTCGGCGGGGGGGTCCTACGAGCAGTACTTC
d_gene: TRBD2
j_gene: TRBJ2-7
v_gene: TRBV13
abundance: -

CDR3aa: CASSRTRVATEAFF
CDR3nt: TGTGCCAGCAGTCGAACCAGGGTGGCCACTGAAGCTTTCTTT
d_gene: -
j_gene: TRBJ1-1
v_gene: TRBV13
abundance: -

CDR3aa: CASTLAGQQETQYF
CDR3nt: TGTGCCAGCACCTTAGCGGGACAACAAGAGACCCAGTACTTC
d_gene: TRBD2
j_gene: TRBJ2-5
v_gene: TRBV6-5
abundance: -

CDR3aa: CASSFTLGGADSPLHF
CDR3nt: TGTGCCAGCAGTTTCACGCTGGGGGGCGCGGATTCACCCCTCCACTTT
d_gene: -
j_gene: TRBJ1-6
v_gene: TRBV28
abundance: -

CDR3aa: CASSLSPASRMNTEAFF
CDR3nt: TGTGCCAGCAGTTTAAGCCCTGCCTCCCGGATGAACACTGAAGCTTTCTTT
d_gene: -
j_gene: TRBJ1-1
v_gene: TRBV27
abundance: -

CDR3aa: CASSEKLAGFSYEQYF
CDR3nt: TGTGCCAGCAGTGAAAAGCTAGCGGGGTTCTCCTACGAGCAGTACTTC
d_gene: TRBD2
j_gene: TRBJ2-7
v_gene: TRBV2
abundance: -

CDR3aa: CASSQDNYGDTEAFF
CDR3nt: TGCGCCAGCAGCCAAGATAACTATGGGGACACTGAAGCTTTCTTT
d_gene: -
j_gene: TRBJ1-1
v_gene: TRBV4-1
abundance: -

CDR3aa: CASSVTGTNTEAFF
CDR3nt: TGTGCCAGCAGCGTGACAGGGACGAACACTGAAGCTTTCTTT
d_gene: TRBD1
j_gene: TRBJ1-1
v_gene: TRBV9
abundance: -

CDR3aa: CASSSSGRAEDTQYF
CDR3nt: TGTGCCAGCAGCTCTAGCGGGAGGGCCGAAGATACGCAGTATTTT
d_gene: TRBD2
j_gene: TRBJ2-3
v_gene: TRBV4-2
abundance: -

CDR3aa: CASSLFGEPGSSGNTIYF
CDR3nt: TGTGCCAGCAGTTTGTTCGGGGAGCCAGGGAGCTCTGGAAACACCATATATTTT
d_gene: -
j_gene: TRBJ1-3
v_gene: TRBV28
abundance: -

CDR3aa: CSVEGDRTYEQYF
CDR3nt: TGCAGCGTTGAAGGAGACAGGACTTACGAGCAGTACTTC
d_gene: -
j_gene: TRBJ2-7
v_gene: TRBV29-1
abundance: once

CDR3aa: CASSEGTLRNQPQHF
CDR3nt: TGCGCCAGCAGCGAGGGCACGTTACGCAATCAGCCCCAGCATTTT
d_gene: -
j_gene: TRBJ1-5
v_gene: TRBV10-2
abundance: -

CDR3aa: CASSSDRESSPLHF
CDR3nt: TGTGCCAGCTCGTCCGACAGGGAGAGTTCACCCCTCCACTTT
d_gene: TRBD1
j_gene: TRBJ1-6
v_gene: TRBV18
abundance: once

CDR3aa: CASSLLADEQFF
CDR3nt: TGTGCCAGCAGCTTACTAGCGGATGAGCAGTTCTTC
d_gene: TRBD2
j_gene: TRBJ2-1
v_gene: TRBV13
abundance: few

CDR3aa: CASSPPGGGLNTEAFF
CDR3nt: TGCGCCAGCAGCCCACCTGGCGGGGGACTGAACACTGAAGCTTTCTTT
d_gene: -
j_gene: TRBJ1-1
v_gene: TRBV5-1
abundance: once

CDR3aa: CASSVMGQKKTQYF
CDR3nt: TGTGCCAGCAGTGTAATGGGCCAGAAAAAGACCCAGTACTTC
d_gene: -
j_gene: TRBJ2-5
v_gene: TRBV6-1
abundance: -

CDR3aa: CASRRSGSGANVLTF
CDR3nt: TGTGCCAGCAGAAGATCGGGCTCTGGGGCCAACGTCCTGACTTTC
d_gene: -
j_gene: TRBJ2-6
v_gene: TRBV6-5
abundance: -

CDR3aa: CASSLSLRYNEQFF
CDR3nt: TGTGCCAGCAGCTTGAGCTTGCGCTACAATGAGCAGTTCTTC
d_gene: -
j_gene: TRBJ2-1
v_gene: TRBV5-6
abundance: -

CDR3aa: CSVEDTVVETQYF
CDR3nt: TGCAGCGTTGAAGATACGGTTGTGGAGACCCAGTACTTC
d_gene: -
j_gene: TRBJ2-5
v_gene: TRBV29-1
abundance: -

CDR3aa: CASSQSKSPHRPCTDTQYF
CDR3nt: TGCGCCAGCAGTCAATCGAAATCCCCGCATCGGCCCTGCACAGATACGCAGTATTTT
d_gene: -
j_gene: TRBJ2-3
v_gene: TRBV23-1
abundance: -

CDR3aa: CASSEAYGSSNEQYF
CDR3nt: TGTGCCAGCAGTGAAGCTTACGGGAGCAGCAACGAGCAGTACTTC
d_gene: -
j_gene: TRBJ2-7
v_gene: TRBV6-1
abundance: -

CDR3aa: CASSASSTDTQYF
CDR3nt: TGTGCCAGCAGCGCCTCTAGCACAGATACGCAGTATTTT
d_gene: -
j_gene: TRBJ2-3
v_gene: TRBV9
abundance: -

CDR3aa: CASTSGTGVTGELFF
CDR3nt: TGTGCCAGTACCTCGGGAACAGGGGTCACCGGGGAGCTGTTTTTT
d_gene: TRBD1
j_gene: TRBJ2-2
v_gene: TRBV19
abundance: once

CDR3aa: CASSQLASTSYEQYF
CDR3nt: TGCGCCAGCAGCCAGCTAGCCTCCACGTCCTACGAGCAGTACTTC
d_gene: -
j_gene: TRBJ2-7
v_gene: TRBV4-1
abundance: -

CDR3aa: CASRPPGVTGNTIYF
CDR3nt: TGTGCCAGCAGGCCCCCCGGGGTGACTGGAAACACCATATATTTT
d_gene: -
j_gene: TRBJ1-3
v_gene: TRBV6-1
abundance: once

CDR3aa: CASSLDLNTIYF
CDR3nt: TGTGCCAGCAGCTTAGACTTAAACACCATATATTTT
d_gene: -
j_gene: TRBJ1-3
v_gene: TRBV7-9
abundance: few

CDR3aa: CASSVAGGDYEQYF
CDR3nt: TGTGCCAGCAGCGTAGCCGGGGGGGACTACGAGCAGTACTTC
d_gene: TRBD2
j_gene: TRBJ2-7
v_gene: TRBV9
abundance: -

CDR3aa: CASRGGQLFSYEQYF
CDR3nt: TGCGCCAGCAGAGGAGGACAGCTCTTCTCCTACGAGCAGTACTTC
d_gene: -
j_gene: TRBJ2-7
v_gene: TRBV5-1
abundance: -

CDR3aa: CASSLGPREFSSYNEQFF
CDR3nt: TGTGCCAGCAGCTTAGGCCCTAGGGAGTTTAGCTCCTACAATGAGCAGTTCTTC
d_gene: -
j_gene: TRBJ2-1
v_gene: TRBV13
abundance: once

CDR3aa: CASSLTSGRYEQYF
CDR3nt: TGTGCCAGCAGCTTAACTAGCGGGAGGTACGAGCAGTACTTC
d_gene: TRBD2
j_gene: TRBJ2-7
v_gene: TRBV11-2
abundance: -

CDR3aa: CASSLAGASYNEQFF
CDR3nt: TGTGCCAGCAGCCTAGCGGGGGCGTCCTACAATGAGCAGTTCTTC
d_gene: TRBD2
j_gene: TRBJ2-1
v_gene: TRBV6-6
abundance: -

CDR3aa: CASSWTDSEQYF
CDR3nt: TGCGCCAGCAGCTGGACAGATTCCGAGCAGTACTTC
d_gene: -
j_gene: TRBJ2-7
v_gene: TRBV5-1
abundance: -

CDR3aa: CASSEERGQVYGYTF
CDR3nt: TGTGCCAGCAGTGAAGAGAGAGGACAGGTCTATGGCTACACCTTC
d_gene: TRBD1
j_gene: TRBJ1-2
v_gene: TRBV6-1
abundance: few

CDR3aa: CASRLNTEAFF
CDR3nt: TGTGCCAGCAGACTCAACACTGAAGCTTTCTTT
d_gene: -
j_gene: TRBJ1-1
v_gene: TRBV6-5
abundance: once

CDR3aa: CASSGASGGISEQFF
CDR3nt: TGTGCCAGCAGTGGTGCTAGCGGGGGGATAAGTGAGCAGTTCTTC
d_gene: TRBD2
j_gene: TRBJ2-1
v_gene: TRBV2
abundance: -

CDR3aa: CASSHPTGAWNTEAFF
CDR3nt: TGCGCCAGCAGCCACCCGACGGGGGCTTGGAACACTGAAGCTTTCTTT
d_gene: -
j_gene: TRBJ1-1
v_gene: TRBV4-1
abundance: -

CDR3aa: CASRQGQGAGELFF
CDR3nt: TGCGCCAGCAGGCAGGGACAGGGAGCCGGGGAGCTGTTTTTT
d_gene: TRBD1
j_gene: TRBJ2-2
v_gene: TRBV5-1
abundance: once

CDR3aa: CASSVESERTGELFF
CDR3nt: TGTGCCAGCAGCGTAGAGAGTGAACGCACCGGGGAGCTGTTTTTT
d_gene: -
j_gene: TRBJ2-2
v_gene: TRBV9
abundance: -

CDR3aa: CASSPGPRGFEQYF
CDR3nt: TGTGCCAGTAGCCCGGGTCCGCGGGGCTTCGAGCAGTACTTC
d_gene: -
j_gene: TRBJ2-7
v_gene: TRBV19
abundance: -

CDR3aa: CASKEANQPQHF
CDR3nt: TGTGCCAGCAAGGAGGCGAATCAGCCCCAGCATTTT
d_gene: -
j_gene: TRBJ1-5
v_gene: TRBV28
abundance: few

CDR3aa: CSAIRENTIYF
CDR3nt: TGCAGCGCCATTCGTGAAAACACCATATATTTT
d_gene: -
j_gene: TRBJ1-3
v_gene: TRBV29-1
abundance: -

CDR3aa: CASSVGLFPGTHTDTQYF
CDR3nt: TGTGCCAGCAGCGTAGGCCTCTTTCCGGGGACACACACAGATACGCAGTATTTT
d_gene: -
j_gene: TRBJ2-3
v_gene: TRBV9
abundance: -

CDR3aa: CASSFSVPEQYF
CDR3nt: TGTGCCAGCAGTTTTTCCGTACCCGAGCAGTACTTC
d_gene: -
j_gene: TRBJ2-7
v_gene: TRBV27
abundance: -

CDR3aa: CASSADRGSGEKLFF
CDR3nt: TGTGCCAGCAGCGCGGACAGGGGATCTGGTGAAAAACTGTTTTTT
d_gene: TRBD1
j_gene: TRBJ1-4
v_gene: TRBV9
abundance: -

CDR3aa: CASSPDRGRLDTQYF
CDR3nt: TGTGCCAGCAGCCCCGACAGGGGGCGCTTAGATACGCAGTATTTT
d_gene: TRBD1
j_gene: TRBJ2-3
v_gene: TRBV13
abundance: -

CDR3aa: CASSSSLYRLAGASDTQYF
CDR3nt: TGTGCCAGCAGTTCCTCCTTATACAGACTAGCGGGAGCGTCAGATACGCAGTATTTT
d_gene: TRBD2
j_gene: TRBJ2-3
v_gene: TRBV28
abundance: -